These 27 T cell receptor beta chains were sequenced from one sample in a study of cytomegalovirus exposure and HLA in healthy donors. Both 60 Vbeta primers and 13 Jbeta primers went into the PCR. Data came from immunoSEQ multiplex PCR; TCRdb stores just in-frame clones and leaves some out. This repertoire shows about 130,000 clones, 83% found once; its top ten account for 1% to 1.5%. The source material was PBMCs. The receptors come from a girl under 10 years old in good health and CMV-seronegative.

The chain combines TRBV7-9 with TRBJ2-2, with TRBD2 matching 12 bases. V gave up 4 bases and J gave up 3 bases; unmatched junction bases: 3. This CDR3 has 16 residues. Germline assignment: CDR1 SEHNR and CDR2 FQNEAQ (reference sequence). This chain's CDR3 is CASSSGLAGYTGELFF. The DNA for the CDR3 is TGTGCCAGCAGCTCCGGACTAGCGGGATACACCGGGGAGCTGTTTTTT. Variable domain in full (rest from reference TRBV7-9 and TRBJ2-2): DTGVSQNPRHKITKRGQNVTFRCDPISEHNRLYWYRQTLGQGPEFLTYFQNEAQLEKSRLLSDRFSAERPKGSFSTLEIQRTEQGDSAMYLCASSSGLAGYTGELFFGEGSRLTVL.

V is TRBV27 and J is TRBJ2-3; D unclear. In germline, CDR1 is MNHEY, CDR2 SMNVEV (reference sequence). The germline V and J ends were trimmed by 2 bases and 6 bases, with 12 bases remaining between them. The CDR3 has 14 amino acids. CDR3 bases: TGTGCCAGCAGTTTAAGTTCCAACACGGATACGCAGTATTTT. It codes for CASSLSSNTDTQYF.

The rearrangement joins TRBV7-2 to TRBJ1-1; TRBD1 matches 9 bases. Germline V gene lookup returns CDR1 SGHTA and CDR2 FQGNSA. V shed 5 bases, J shed 3 bases, and the junction held 1 base outside the gene matches. This CDR3 is built from 13 residues. CDR3: CASSGQGYTEAFF. The CDR3 DNA is TGTGCCAGCAGCGGACAGGGGTACACTGAAGCTTTCTTT.

V usage is TRBV28 and J usage is TRBJ2-3; 8 bases align to TRBD2. This CDR3 spans 13 amino acids. Unmatched junction bases numbered 2, after V lost 4 bases and J lost 5 bases. In germline, CDR1 is MDHEN, CDR2 SYDVKM. The DNA of the CDR3 is TGTGCCAGCAGTTCCCTAGCGGGAGATACGCAGTATTTT. The encoded protein is CASSSLAGDTQYF.

V gene TRBV6-5 combines with J gene TRBJ1-3; no definite D call. V was shortened by 0 bases and J by 1 base, with 7 bases between the two germline ends. From germline, CDR1 is MNHEY and CDR2 SVGAGI. This CDR3 has 15 amino acids. The CDR3 sequence is CASSYSRISGNTIYF. The CDR3 DNA reads as TGTGCCAGCAGTTACTCGAGAATTTCTGGAAACACCATATATTTT.

The chain combines TRBV4-2 with TRBJ2-2, with D maybe TRBD2 (6 bases). This CDR3 region has 18 residues. V was pared by 0 bases and J by 4 bases, with 18 bases between. The germline V gene encodes CDR1 LGHNA and CDR2 YNFKEQ. In DNA, the CDR3 is TGTGCCAGCAGCCAAGAGTTCGGGTGGGACTTACCCACCGGGGAGCTGTTTTTT. This sequence encodes CASSQEFGWDLPTGELFF.

This clone was seen only a few times. The chain carries TRBV7-2 and TRBJ2-3; D remains ambiguous. Germline CDR1 and CDR2: SGHTA and FQGNSA. The V gene lost 5 bases and the J gene lost 3 bases, with 3 bases spanning the gap. This CDR3 has 11 residues. CDR3: CASSRTDTQYF. The CDR3 DNA reads TGTGCCAGCAGCCGGACAGATACGCAGTATTTT.

This clone was counted only a few times. A junction boundary mismatches the germline segment, possibly from a read error. The chain recombines TRBV28 with TRBJ2-1, with D possibly TRBD2 on 5 matching bases. CDR1 is MDHEN and CDR2 is SYDVKM in the germline V gene. CDR3 length: 14 amino acids. The CDR3 DNA follows: TGTGCCAGCAGTGAGAGCCGAGGGTACACTGAGCAGTTCTTC. It specifies CASSESRGYTEQFF.

The genes are TRBV19 and TRBJ1-5, with TRBD1 matching over 12 bases. The V segment lost 11 bases and the J segment 7 bases; nucleotides outside the gene matches: 3. The CDR3 has 12 residues. Germline loops: CDR1 LNHDA, CDR2 SQIVND (reference sequence). The CDR3 here is CAGGTGGQPQHF. The CDR3 DNA is TGTGCCGGGGGGACAGGGGGCCAGCCCCAGCATTTT.

The chain joins TRBV10-3 to TRBJ2-7; 16 nucleotides align to TRBD2. V trimming: 4 bases; J trimming: 2 bases; junction bases outside the gene matches: 2. Germline-derived CDR1 and CDR2 are ENHRY and SYGVKD. This CDR3 region has 16 residues. The CDR3 sequence is CAISAGLAGGTYEQYF. As DNA, the CDR3 is TGTGCCATCAGTGCGGGACTAGCGGGAGGGACCTACGAGCAGTACTTC.

The chain carries TRBV5-6 and TRBJ2-1; no clear D. V was clipped by 0 bases and J by 7 bases, with 11 bases between them. Germline V lookup: CDR1 SGHDT, CDR2 YYEEEE. The CDR3 is made up of 14 amino acids. CDR3 protein: CASSLVPVSNEQFF. The DNA of the CDR3 is TGTGCCAGCAGCTTGGTGCCAGTCAGTAATGAGCAGTTCTTC.

The chain uses TRBV28 and TRBJ2-7; possible D gene TRBD2, 5 bases. The CDR3 runs 16 residues. Per germline, CDR1 MDHEN and CDR2 SYDVKM. The V and J ends lost 8 bases and 0 bases respectively, with 20 bases between them. In DNA form, the CDR3 reads TGTGCCAGCGTTGGAGTTGAGGGCCCCCTCTCCTACGAGCAGTACTTC. This translates into CASVGVEGPLSYEQYF.

This chain connects TRBV4-1 to TRBJ2-2; D is uncertain. Germline V gene lookup returns CDR1 MGHRA and CDR2 YSYEKL. This CDR3 region has 15 residues. Trimming took 3 bases from V and 6 from J, leaving 14 bases between them. The CDR3 is CASSHPLLRSGELFF. As DNA, the CDR3 is TGCGCCAGCAGCCACCCCCTTTTGAGGTCCGGGGAGCTGTTTTTT.

This clone has a handful of counts. The chain combines TRBV5-1 with TRBJ2-3, with 8 nucleotides matching TRBD2. The germline CDR1 and CDR2 sequences are SGHRS and YFSETQ. The CDR3 spans 14 residues. J lost 5 bases, V lost 3 bases, and 5 bases had no gene match. The CDR3 is CASSSGLAIDTQYF. DNA of the CDR3: TGCGCCAGCAGCTCAGGACTAGCAATAGATACGCAGTATTTT.

The rearrangement joins TRBV27 to TRBJ2-1; 10 positions match TRBD2. The CDR3 is 15 amino acids. With 8 bases clipped from V and 8 bases from J, the junction kept 12 bases outside the gene matches. Per the germline V gene, CDR1 is MNHEY and CDR2 is SMNVEV (reference sequence). In DNA, the CDR3 is TGTGCCAGCCGGGATGCTAGCGGGGGTTTGGATGAGCAGTTCTTC. Protein sequence: CASRDASGGLDEQFF.

The chain couples TRBV25-1 to TRBJ2-1; a possible D gene is TRBD1 (6 bases). The germline V gene has CDR1 MGHDK and CDR2 SYGVNS. There are 17 residues in the CDR3. The V end was cut by 4 bases, the J end by 4 bases, with 20 bases between. The CDR3 spells CASSGWTAPGMYNEQFF. Written as DNA, the CDR3 is TGTGCCAGCAGTGGCTGGACAGCCCCCGGGATGTACAATGAGCAGTTCTTC.

In this sample, this clone turned up a few times. The chain is built from TRBV27 and TRBJ2-1; 10 nucleotides line up with TRBD1. Germline values: CDR1 MNHEY, CDR2 SMNVEV (reference sequence). The CDR3 sequence is 16 residues long. V was clipped by 6 bases and J by 4 bases; unmatched bases: 9. CDR3 coding DNA: TGTGCCAGCAGGGGGGGACAGGGGACCCTATACAATGAGCAGTTCTTC. Translation gives CASRGGQGTLYNEQFF.

This clone was detected once. The V call is TRBV29-1, the J call TRBJ2-5; D is perhaps TRBD2 (5 bases). This CDR3 comprises 14 residues. Germline V gene data show CDR1 as SQVTM and CDR2 as ANQGSEA. V was shortened by 6 bases and J by 1 base, with 15 bases between the two germline ends. The CDR3 sequence: CSVLKHRGQETQYF. The CDR3 bases are TGCAGCGTCCTCAAGCACCGGGGCCAAGAGACCCAGTACTTC.

This chain joins TRBV29-1 and TRBJ2-1, with 12 nucleotides matching TRBD2. The V segment lost 3 bases and the J segment 1 base; nucleotides outside the gene matches: 1. The CDR3 is 15 amino acids. The V gene's germline CDR1 is SQVTM and CDR2 ANQGSEA. The CDR3 loop reads CSVDGLAGSYNEQFF. CDR3 DNA: TGCAGCGTTGACGGACTAGCGGGGTCCTACAATGAGCAGTTCTTC.

The CDR3, as DNA: TGTGCCAGCTCACCACCGGGCAGGGGGTTCAATACGCAGTATTTT. Translation: CASSPPGRGFNTQYF. This rearrangement joins TRBV18 to TRBJ2-3, with TRBD1 matching 7 bases. The germline V gene encodes CDR1 KGHSH and CDR2 LQKENI. The CDR3 consists of 15 residues. J lost 7 bases, V lost 0 bases, and 7 bases had no gene match.

This clone was observed a handful of times. The chain carries TRBV30 and TRBJ2-5; 7 bases are shared with TRBD1. From germline, CDR1 is GTSNPN and CDR2 SVGIG (reference sequence). The CDR3 contains 12 residues. Trimming removed 4 bases from V and 5 bases from J; junction bases left unmatched: 4. The CDR3 bases are TGTGCCTGGAAAGGGGGCAGGGAGACCCAGTACTTC. Encoded protein: CAWKGGRETQYF.

This rearrangement joins TRBV29-1 to TRBJ2-3; no firm D call. The V end lost 3 bases, the J end lost 7 bases, and 11 bases lay between the germline ends. Germline assignment: CDR1 SQVTM and CDR2 ANQGSEA. The CDR3 consists of 12 residues. DNA of the CDR3: TGCAGCGTTGAGTGGTCGCAGTATACGCAGTATTTT. Its protein product is CSVEWSQYTQYF.

The chain couples TRBV28 to TRBJ2-5; 14 bases match TRBD2. With 8 bases clipped from V and 12 bases from J, the junction kept 11 bases outside the gene matches. CDR3 length: 14 residues. Germline V gene lookup returns CDR1 MDHEN and CDR2 SYDVKM. CDR3 loop: CASGNPGLAGVKYF. The CDR3 coding sequence is TGTGCCAGCGGGAATCCGGGACTAGCGGGAGTAAAGTACTTC.

The chain couples TRBV7-2 to TRBJ1-2; maybe TRBD1 (5 bases). Germline CDR1 is SGHTA and CDR2 is FQGNSA. The CDR3 has 13 residues. The V end lost 5 bases, the J end lost 4 bases, and 11 bases lay between the germline ends. The CDR3 bases are TGTGCCAGCAGCCAAGGGGCCCCCTATGGCTACACCTTC. Protein sequence: CASSQGAPYGYTF.

In the case of this clone: The sample has other DNA sequences that encode this CDR3 too. The V gene is TRBV15, the J gene TRBJ2-5, with 13 bases identical to TRBD2. Trimming took 1 base from V and 4 from J; bases not matched to a gene: 3. The V gene's germline CDR1 is LNHNV and CDR2 YYDKDF (reference sequence). This CDR3 is built from 16 residues. DNA of the CDR3: TGTGCCACCAGCAGAGGGGGACTAGCGGGACGAGAGACCCAGTACTTC. Translated, it gives CATSRGGLAGRETQYF.

The chain has TRBV5-1 and TRBJ2-7; D not certain. The V gene's germline CDR1 is SGHRS and CDR2 YFSETQ. CDR3 size: 15 residues. The V gene lost 4 bases and the J gene lost 2 bases, with 16 bases spanning the gap. CDR3 sequence (DNA): TGCGCCAGCAGCACGACCGATGACACCACCTACGAGCAGTACTTC. This encodes CASSTTDDTTYEQYF.

The chain is built from TRBV6-1 and TRBJ2-7; D uncertain. Between the trimmed V and J ends, which lost 2 bases and 2 bases, there was a span of 10 bases. CDR3 length: 14 amino acids. The V gene's germline CDR1 is MNHNS and CDR2 SASEGT. The CDR3 loop is CASSEYLRTYEQYF. In nucleotides, the CDR3 is TGTGCCAGCAGTGAATACCTCAGAACCTACGAGCAGTACTTC.